The T cell receptor (beta chain) under discussion was sequenced for a study of radiotherapy plus CTLA-4 blockade in lung cancer. General observations from the study: In blood, early T cell clone dynamics reportedly predicted response best, together with interferon-beta. Blood saw expansion of tumor-derived TCR clones after radiotherapy plus ipilimumab.

It was focal radiation plus CTLA-4 blockade with ipilimumab that patients with chemo-refractory metastatic non-small-cell lung cancer received. The table came from immunoSEQ multiplex PCR; TCRdb's copy has only in-frame clones and leaves some out. The table shows around 86,000 clones, with around 83% occurring only once. V gave up 2 bases and J gave up 4 bases; unmatched junction bases: 4. Germline V gene lookup returns CDR1 LNHDA and CDR2 SQIVND (reference sequence). This CDR3 is 15 amino acids long. In regard to this clone: What it binds is unknown.

The chain employs TRBV19 and TRBJ2-1; 8 bases align to TRBD2. The TCR originated in a human donor with non-small cell lung cancer who had stable disease on radiotherapy plus ipilimumab. Material: peripheral blood, obtained from a patient treated with radiotherapy plus ipilimumab. In DNA, the CDR3 is TGTGCCAGTAGTATACCTAGCGGGTGGTACAATGAGCAGTTCTTC. Its translation: CASSIPSGWYNEQFF.